This T cell receptor beta chain was identified in a study of type 1 and type 2 diabetes patients. This clonotype was observed a few times. Antigen unknown. All diabetic donors were classified as either type 1 or type 2 diabetes. No donor had another autoimmune disease or recent infection within four weeks. Notes on the study in general: Some expanded clones seen only in T1D might occur in additional T2D or control samples.

Germline lookup yields CDR1 MNHEY and CDR2 SVGAGI. The V and J ends lost 6 bases and 5 bases respectively, with 10 bases between them. This CDR3 region has 12 residues. Genomic DNA was the PCR template. Multiplex PCR with 30 forward and 13 reverse primers amplified the TCR beta CDR3. TCRdb re-called the multiplex PCR reads through MiXCR, storing one row per CDR3 protein. This sample has about 270,000 distinct CDR3 sequences, with 40% to 50% found just once. V gene TRBV6-5 combines with J gene TRBJ1-1; D might be TRBD1 (5 bases). This TCR was recovered from a man between 18 and 35 years old with type 2 diabetes. The sequenced material came from peripheral blood mononuclear cells (PBMCs). As DNA, the CDR3 is TGTGCCAGCAGCTGGGAGGGGACTGAAGCTTTCTTT. It specifies CASSWEGTEAFF.